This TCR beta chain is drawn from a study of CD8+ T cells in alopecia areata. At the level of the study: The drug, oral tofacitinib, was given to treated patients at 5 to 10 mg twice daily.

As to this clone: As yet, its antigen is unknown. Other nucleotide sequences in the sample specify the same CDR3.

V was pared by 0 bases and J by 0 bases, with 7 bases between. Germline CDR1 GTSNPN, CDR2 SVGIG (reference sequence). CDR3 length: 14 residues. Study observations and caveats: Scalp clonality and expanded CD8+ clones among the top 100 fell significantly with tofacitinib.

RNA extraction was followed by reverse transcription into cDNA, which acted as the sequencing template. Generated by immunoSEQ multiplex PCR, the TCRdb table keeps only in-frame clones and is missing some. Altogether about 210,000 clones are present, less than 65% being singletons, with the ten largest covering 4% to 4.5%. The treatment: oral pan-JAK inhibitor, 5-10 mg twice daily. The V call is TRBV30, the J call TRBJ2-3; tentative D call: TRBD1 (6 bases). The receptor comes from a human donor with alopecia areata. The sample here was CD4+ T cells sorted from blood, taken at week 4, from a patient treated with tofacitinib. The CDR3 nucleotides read TGTGCCTGGAGTGTTGGGGGCAGCACAGATACGCAGTATTTT. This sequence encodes CAWSVGGSTDTQYF. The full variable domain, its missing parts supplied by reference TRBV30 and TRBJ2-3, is SQTIHQWPATLVQPVGSPLSLECTVEGTSNPNLYWYRQAAGRGLQLLFYSVGIGQISSEVPQNLSASRPQDRQFILSSKKLLLSDSGFYLCAWSVGGSTDTQYFGPGTRLTVL.